Below, one TCR beta chain is given with its context. The repertoire was sequenced with immunoSEQ multiplex PCR; TCRdb's copy has only in-frame clones and lacks some. The data hold approximately 380,000 clones, with roughly nine tenths observed a single time. The sample belongs to a study of blood T cell repertoires in COVID-19. Overall study context: Samples of COVID-19 (acute and convalescent) were obtained from the United States, Italy and Spain.

Those who participated ranged in age from 18 to 89 years and resided in roughly 26 US areas. Allocation to cohorts depended on clinical history reported by the participants. Those designated as exposed participants met a COVID-19 case within 2 weeks before study entry. This CDR3 is 13 amino acids long. Trimming removed 4 bases at V and 8 bases at J, with 14 bases between. Germline CDR1 is SEHNR and CDR2 is FQNEAQ (reference sequence). The TCR originated in a woman aged 40 to 50 who had been exposed to COVID-19. Material: PBMCs or T cells enriched from blood (not recorded which). The chain joins TRBV7-9 to TRBJ1-1; D is possibly TRBD1 (5 bases). CDR3 nucleotides: TGTGCCAGCAGCTACCAGCAGGACAAAGAAGCTTTCTTT. Translated: CASSYQQDKEAFF.